This is a list of T cell receptor beta chains from one sample in a study of T-cell reconstitution after alpha-beta-depleted transplantation in children. TCRdb processed the PCR reads anew with MiXCR; each CDR3 protein has one entry. The sample has 200,000 to 250,000 distinct CDR3 sequences, about 8.4% seen once. Sample: PBMCs, mostly from graft donor cells, taken 360 days after TCRalphabeta/CD19-depleted stem cell transplant. These receptors originate from a male patient between 2 and 15 years old who had a stem cell transplant for acute myeloid leukemia, so the T cells may come from the graft donor. The CDR3 runs from the conserved cysteine through the conserved F or W. The D gene is left open where the match is weak. Clone sizes are given selectively: once, few, many, or a class where the clone is expanded.

TRBJ2-5,-,TRBV7-2,15,many,TGTGCCAGCAGCTCCGAGTTCATATATCGAGAGACCCAGTACTTC,CASSSEFIYRETQYF
TRBJ1-4,TRBD1,TRBV9,20,many,TGTGCCAGCAGCGCCGATGCCGGGACAGCGCCCGGGGAAGGAACCGAAAAACTGTTTTTT,CASSADAGTAPGEGTEKLFF
TRBJ2-1,TRBD1,TRBV5-6,16,-,TGTGCCAGCAGCCTATCCGGGACAGGGACCTACAATGAGCAGTTCTTC,CASSLSGTGTYNEQFF
TRBJ2-7,-,TRBV5-4,19,few,TGTGCCAGCAGCTCCCAGCTTCTCCGCGGGCTACTCAGTTCCTACGAGCAGTACTTC,CASSSQLLRGLLSSYEQYF
TRBJ2-5,-,TRBV7-2,15,many,TGTGCCAGCAGCTTCTATAGGGCCCCCGAAGAGACCCAGTACTTC,CASSFYRAPEETQYF
TRBJ2-5,TRBD2,TRBV7-2,16,few,TGTGCCAGCAGCACCCTAGCGGGAGTGAAGGAAGAGACCCAGTACTTC,CASSTLAGVKEETQYF
TRBJ2-5,TRBD2,TRBV5-1,14,few,TGCGCCAGCAACGGGCGGGGGTACCAAGAGACCCAGTACTTC,CASNGRGYQETQYF
TRBJ2-3,-,TRBV10-3,14,many,TGTGCCATCAGTGCCCGGACGAACACAGATACGCAGTATTTT,CAISARTNTDTQYF
TRBJ2-1,TRBD2,TRBV12-3/TRBV12-4,17,many,TGTGCCAGCAGCCCGACGGTTTTCTGGACTAGTTTGAATGAGCAGTTCTTC,CASSPTVFWTSLNEQFF
TRBJ1-2,TRBD1,TRBV29-1,15,-,TGCAGCGTTGGGACAGGCGAGGGTGCTAACTATGGCTACACCTTC,CSVGTGEGANYGYTF
TRBJ2-7,TRBD1,TRBV15,13,-,TGTGCCACCAGCACTGACAGGGGCTACGAGCAGTACTTC,CATSTDRGYEQYF
TRBJ1-1,TRBD1,TRBV5-1,14,-,TGCGCCAGCAGCTCACAGGGGGCGGACGCTGAAGCTTTCTTT,CASSSQGADAEAFF
TRBJ2-7,-,TRBV20-1,13,many,TGCAGTGCTAGAGAGGACACTACCTACGAGCAGTACTTC,CSAREDTTYEQYF
TRBJ2-1,-,TRBV12-3/TRBV12-4,14,many,TGTGCCAGCAGTTTAGCGGGTTTAGCTGGTGAGCAGTTCTTC,CASSLAGLAGEQFF
TRBJ2-7,-,TRBV14,14,-,TGTGCCAGCAGCCACATGGGATTCCCCTACGAGCAGTACTTC,CASSHMGFPYEQYF
TRBJ1-6,-,TRBV12-3/TRBV12-4,14,few,TGTGCCAGTCGAGGTAGCTCCTATAATTCACCCCTCCACTTT,CASRGSSYNSPLHF
TRBJ2-1,-,TRBV5-6,14,many,TGTGCCAGCAGCTCTCCGGTGAGGGGCGATGAGCAGTTCTTC,CASSSPVRGDEQFF
TRBJ2-7,TRBD1,TRBV7-8,15,few,TGTGCCAGCAGCTTAATCAGGGGGCAAGGGTACGAGCAGTACTTC,CASSLIRGQGYEQYF
TRBJ2-5,-,TRBV7-9,14,few,TGTGCCAGCACTGGGCGGACATCTCAAGAGACCCAGTACTTC,CASTGRTSQETQYF
TRBJ1-1,-,TRBV20-1,13,-,TGCAGTGCTAGAGGGGGGGGGAACACTGAAGCTTTCTTT,CSARGGGNTEAFF
TRBJ1-5,TRBD1,TRBV20-1,15,many,TGCAGTGCTAGACCCGGGACAGGGGGCCACCAGCCCCAGCATTTT,CSARPGTGGHQPQHF
TRBJ2-7,-,TRBV7-2,16,many,TGTGCCAGCAGCTCCAAAAGCAGGAATACCTCCTACGAGCAGTACTTC,CASSSKSRNTSYEQYF
TRBJ2-3,TRBD1,TRBV5-1,17,few,TGCGCCAGCAGCCCAAACACCGGGACAGGGGGTACAGATACGCAGTATTTT,CASSPNTGTGGTDTQYF
TRBJ2-5,TRBD1,TRBV4-1,17,-,TGCGCCAGCAGCCAAGCGATCGGACAGGGCGACCAAGAGACCCAGTACTTC,CASSQAIGQGDQETQYF
TRBJ2-5,TRBD2,TRBV7-6,16,few,TGTGCCAGCAGCTTAAGGCTAGCGGGGACCCAAGAGACCCAGTACTTC,CASSLRLAGTQETQYF
TRBJ1-5,-,TRBV27,16,-,TGTGCCAGCAGTTTATCTTCCAAGAGGGTAAATCAGCCCCAGCATTTT,CASSLSSKRVNQPQHF
TRBJ2-4,-,TRBV29-1,12,many,TGCAGCGTCCTGATCCGAAGGAACATTCAGTACTTC,CSVLIRRNIQYF
TRBJ2-1,-,TRBV12-3/TRBV12-4,15,few,TGTGCCAGCAGTTTTGGGGGGTCCAACTACAATGAGCAGTTCTTC,CASSFGGSNYNEQFF
TRBJ1-5,-,TRBV20-1,15,few,TGCAGTGCTACTCGGCCGGGTGTTAGCAATCAGCCCCAGCATTTT,CSATRPGVSNQPQHF
TRBJ2-5,-,TRBV11-3,12,many,TGTGCCAGCAGCTCAGGTCAAGAGACCCAGTACTTC,CASSSGQETQYF
TRBJ1-1,-,TRBV12-3/TRBV12-4,15,-,TGTGCCAGCACGGGCGGTTGGGGGCGCCCCACTGAAGCTTTCTTT,CASTGGWGRPTEAFF
TRBJ2-1,TRBD2,TRBV20-1,10,many,TGCGCTAGCGGCTACAATGAGCAGTTCTTC,CASGYNEQFF
TRBJ1-1,-,TRBV12-3/TRBV12-4,14,many,TGTGCCAGCAGTTTAGGTGGTCAGAACACTGAAGCTTTCTTT,CASSLGGQNTEAFF
TRBJ2-3,-,TRBV12-3/TRBV12-4,14,many,TGTGCCAGCAGTTTTCAGGGGATAACAGATACGCAGTATTTT,CASSFQGITDTQYF
TRBJ2-2,-,TRBV10-1,13,-,TGCGCCAGCAGCCGGACACGGCCCGGGGAGCTGTTTTTT,CASSRTRPGELFF
TRBJ2-1,-,TRBV29-1,16,many,TGCAGCGCTAAAGGCGTGACTCCGGATTACTACAATGAGCAGTTCTTC,CSAKGVTPDYYNEQFF
TRBJ1-2,-,TRBV29-1,11,-,TGCAGCGTTAGTCGGGACTATGGCTACACCTTC,CSVSRDYGYTF
TRBJ1-2,-,TRBV12-5,13,few,TGTGCTAGTGGTTTAGGGCAGACGGGTGGCTACACCTTC,CASGLGQTGGYTF
TRBJ2-1,-,TRBV5-1,14,-,TGCGCCAGCAGCTTGTGGACAGCTCCAAATGAGCAGTTCTTC,CASSLWTAPNEQFF
TRBJ2-5,TRBD2,TRBV20-1,15,few,TGCAGTGCTCCGCGCGGACTAGCGGAACAAGAGACCCAGTACTTC,CSAPRGLAEQETQYF